The T cell receptor (beta chain) described here comes from a study of shared clonotypes between healthy human individuals (dated by TCRdb to 2018 to 2020). Turning to the overall study: The cohort comprised two women and a few men aged 18 to 49 years. The study deeply sequenced blood TCR repertoires of about 5 healthy adults to estimate repertoire size and the extent of clonotype sharing between individuals. For each donor, CD4 naive and CD4 memory were each run on three plates, CD8 naive on two plates, and CD8 memory on one plate. To increase sequencing depth and limit assay-specific biases, different laboratories used diverse techniques to prepare libraries and sequence TCR repertoires. Between about 0.8 and 9 billion PBMCs per donor were obtained by leukapheresis.

Worth noting for this clone: Its antigen is not yet known. Qualities for individual bases were not recorded, and no much larger clone is one base off.

TCR CDR3 regions were amplified from genomic DNA by multiplex PCR using the deep immunoSEQ assay. For each cell subset, the extracted genomic DNA was distributed evenly across all wells of several immunoSEQ 96-well plates, and each plate served as one replicate. Each replicate PCR for sorted subsets received about 220 ng genomic DNA, equal to roughly 30,000 T cell genomes. The purified libraries were quantified using a Qubit 3.0 fluorometer, sized with a Bioanalyzer 2100, and then quantified again using the KAPA Library Quantification kit. A separate single-read 150-cycle Illumina NextSeq 550 flow cell was used to sequence each immunoSEQ 96-well plate. The original methods were these. The immunoSEQ output contained only junctional sequences without quality scores, so filtering could not match that applied to full-length reads. Sequences were annotated with PyIR, a Python wrapper for IgBLAST v1.9, using IMGT germline references to assign V/J genes and CDR3. Any read was removed if the V/J assignment was weak (E-value above 1e-6), the CDR3 was missing, or the read contained stop codons, out-of-frame junctions, or ambiguous translated residues. V3J clonotypes were defined as sequences sharing an identical inferred V gene, J gene, and CDR3 amino acid sequence. Percentage overlap between repertoires was calculated by dividing the number of shared unique clonotypes by the size of the smaller repertoire. Three approaches were used to assess repertoire richness: RTK rarefaction, the Chao1 estimator, and Recon v2.1 estimates of unobserved clonotypes. OLGA was used to compute generation probabilities for all TCRbeta clonotypes that the gDNA method yielded from a handful of donors. TCRdb mirrors the immuneACCESS table, restricted to in-frame sequences. Some clones are absent from its copies; in checked studies, under half trace to an unresolved V gene, and the reason for the others is unknown. The V and J calls and clone size were taken over from that table, and D and trimming were inferred from the DNA. The sample contains 2 million to 2.5 million clones, approximately 90% of them found a single time. 0.3% to 0.4% of the sample lies in the top ten.

What the research found in general, with its limitations: Even with the large sequencing depth, rarefaction of the sorted-subset datasets indicated that sequencing was incomplete. Sampling was restricted to blood, and TCR repertoires in tissues likely differ from the TCR repertoires found in blood. Across a few donors, roughly 5% of naive CD4, approximately 3.6% of naive CD8, approximately 2.5% of memory CD4, and 0.4% of memory CD8 clonotypes were shared. Compared with non-shared clonotypes, the clonotypes found in all four sorted-subset donors had higher generation probabilities. Because the study included a small number of donors, the genetic and exposure-history diversity represented was limited. Pairwise subsampling led to the expectation that sequencing depth would affect the degree of clonotype sharing among donors. Estimated clonotype richness was generally larger for naive than for memory subsets.

The CDR1 and CDR2 encoded by the germline V gene are MGHDK and SYGVNS. Trimming costs V 0 bases and J 6 bases, and their ends lie 9 bases apart. The CDR3 starts with the cysteine, ends with the phenylalanine, and has 14 residues. This entry keeps only the CDR3 DNA: 42 bases, framed from base 1. Healthy HIV-negative adults with no recently reported acute infections or vaccinations were included as donors. All donors were Caucasian adults living in Nashville, Tennessee, USA. CD4+ T cells were enriched by magnetic negative selection, after which naive cells were positively selected on CD45RA and the negative fraction was taken as the memory subset. After blood collection by leukapheresis, PBMCs were isolated using Ficoll-Histopaque density gradient centrifugation and then cryopreserved in the vapor phase of liquid nitrogen. Analytical flow cytometry was used to check the purity and quantity of each magnetically sorted T cell population. Each sorted fraction had its genomic DNA isolated and then quantified by UV absorbance on a Nanodrop 2000c.

Sequences were obtained from naive CD4+ T cells from PBMCs. Read against the paper, the sample's cell subset or site label means: CD45RA+ positively selected. This sequence was found in a man aged 18 to 30 in good health. Some clones in this sample may be carry-over from other donors' samples. The chain is made from TRBV25-1 and TRBJ2-1; the D gene is perhaps TRBD2, on 5 matching bases. The CDR3 region: CASSEYEGINEQFF. The nucleotide sequence reads TGTGCCAGCAGTGAATATGAGGGAATCAATGAGCAGTTCTTC.